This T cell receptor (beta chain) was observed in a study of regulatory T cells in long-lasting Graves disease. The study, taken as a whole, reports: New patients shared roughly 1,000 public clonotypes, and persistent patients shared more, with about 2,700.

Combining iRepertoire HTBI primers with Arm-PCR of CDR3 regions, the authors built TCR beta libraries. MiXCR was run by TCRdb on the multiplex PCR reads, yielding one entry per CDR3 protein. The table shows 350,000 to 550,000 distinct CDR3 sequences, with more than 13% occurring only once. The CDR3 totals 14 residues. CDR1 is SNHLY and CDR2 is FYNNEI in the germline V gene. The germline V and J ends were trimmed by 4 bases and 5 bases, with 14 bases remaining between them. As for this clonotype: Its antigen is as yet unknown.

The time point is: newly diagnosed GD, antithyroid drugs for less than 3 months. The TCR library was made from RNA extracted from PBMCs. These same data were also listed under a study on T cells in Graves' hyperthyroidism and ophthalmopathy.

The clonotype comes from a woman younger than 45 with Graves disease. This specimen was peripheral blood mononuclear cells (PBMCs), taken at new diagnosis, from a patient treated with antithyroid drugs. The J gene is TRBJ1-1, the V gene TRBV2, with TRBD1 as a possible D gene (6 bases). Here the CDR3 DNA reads TGTGCCAGCAGTGTACAGGGATTTAGGACTGAAGCTTTCTTT. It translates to CASSVQGFRTEAFF.